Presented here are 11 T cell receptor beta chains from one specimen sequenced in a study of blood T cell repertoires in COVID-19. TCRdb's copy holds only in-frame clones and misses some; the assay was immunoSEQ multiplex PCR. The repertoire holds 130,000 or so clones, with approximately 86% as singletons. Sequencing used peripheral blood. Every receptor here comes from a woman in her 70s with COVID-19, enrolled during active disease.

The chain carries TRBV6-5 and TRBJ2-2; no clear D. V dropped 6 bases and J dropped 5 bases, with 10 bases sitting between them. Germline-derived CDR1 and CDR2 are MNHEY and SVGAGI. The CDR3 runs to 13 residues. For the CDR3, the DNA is TGTGCCAGCAGCGGTATTGATACCGGGGAGCTGTTTTTT. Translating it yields CASSGIDTGELFF.

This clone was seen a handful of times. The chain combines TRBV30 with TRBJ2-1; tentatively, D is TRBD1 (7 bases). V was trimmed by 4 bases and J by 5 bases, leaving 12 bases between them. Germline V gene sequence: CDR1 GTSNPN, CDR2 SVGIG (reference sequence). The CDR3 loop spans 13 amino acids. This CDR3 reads CAWTGGFHNEQFF. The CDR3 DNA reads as TGTGCCTGGACAGGGGGGTTCCACAATGAGCAGTTCTTC.

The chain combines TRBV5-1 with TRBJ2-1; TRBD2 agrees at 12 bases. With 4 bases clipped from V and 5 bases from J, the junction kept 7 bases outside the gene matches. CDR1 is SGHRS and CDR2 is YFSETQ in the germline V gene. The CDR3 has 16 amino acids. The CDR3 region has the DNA TGCGCCAGCAGCCCCGGACTAGCGGGGTTTCACAATGAGCAGTTCTTC. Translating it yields CASSPGLAGFHNEQFF.

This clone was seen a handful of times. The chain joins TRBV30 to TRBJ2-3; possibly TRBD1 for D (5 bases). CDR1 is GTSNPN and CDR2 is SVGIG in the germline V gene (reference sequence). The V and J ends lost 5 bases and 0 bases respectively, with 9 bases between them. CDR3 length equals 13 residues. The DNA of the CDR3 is TGTGCCTGGGACCAGGGCAGCACAGATACGCAGTATTTT. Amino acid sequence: CAWDQGSTDTQYF.

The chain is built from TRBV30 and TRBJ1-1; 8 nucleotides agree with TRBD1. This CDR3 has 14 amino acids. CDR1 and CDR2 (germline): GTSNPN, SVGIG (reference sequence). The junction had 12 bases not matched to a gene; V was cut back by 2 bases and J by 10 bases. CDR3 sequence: CAWSTSHSGGLAFF. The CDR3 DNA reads TGTGCCTGGAGTACTTCTCATTCAGGGGGCTTAGCTTTCTTT.

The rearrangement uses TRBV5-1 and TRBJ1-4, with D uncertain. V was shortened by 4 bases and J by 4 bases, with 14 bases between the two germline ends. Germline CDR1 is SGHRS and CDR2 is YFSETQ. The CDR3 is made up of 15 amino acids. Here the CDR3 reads CASSNRGGHNEKLFF. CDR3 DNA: TGCGCCAGCAGCAACCGAGGAGGGCATAATGAAAAACTGTTTTTT.

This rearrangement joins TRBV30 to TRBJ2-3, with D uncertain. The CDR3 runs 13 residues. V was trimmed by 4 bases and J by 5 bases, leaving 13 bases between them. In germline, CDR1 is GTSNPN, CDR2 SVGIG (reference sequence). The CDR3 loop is CAWINSGIDTQYF. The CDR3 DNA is TGTGCCTGGATTAACAGTGGAATAGATACGCAGTATTTT.

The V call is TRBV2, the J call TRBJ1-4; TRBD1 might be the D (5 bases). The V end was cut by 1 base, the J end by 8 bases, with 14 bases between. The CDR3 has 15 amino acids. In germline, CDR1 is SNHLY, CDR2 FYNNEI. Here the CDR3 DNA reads TGTGCCAGCAGTGAAGGCGTTGGAAGGGGAGAAAAACTGTTTTTT. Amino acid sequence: CASSEGVGRGEKLFF.

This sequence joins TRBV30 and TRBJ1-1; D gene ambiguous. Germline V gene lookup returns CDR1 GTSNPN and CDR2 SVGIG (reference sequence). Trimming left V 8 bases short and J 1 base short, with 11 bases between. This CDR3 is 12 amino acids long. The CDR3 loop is CARGQENTEAFF. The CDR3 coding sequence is TGTGCCCGTGGGCAGGAGAACACTGAAGCTTTCTTT.

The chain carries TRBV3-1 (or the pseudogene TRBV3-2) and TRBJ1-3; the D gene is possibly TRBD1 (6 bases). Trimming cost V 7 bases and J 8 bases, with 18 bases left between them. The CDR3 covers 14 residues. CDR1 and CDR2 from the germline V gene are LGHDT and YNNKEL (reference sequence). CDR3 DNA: TGTGCCAGCACCTCCGGAGGGAGGGGGTACACCATATATTTT. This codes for CASTSGGRGYTIYF.

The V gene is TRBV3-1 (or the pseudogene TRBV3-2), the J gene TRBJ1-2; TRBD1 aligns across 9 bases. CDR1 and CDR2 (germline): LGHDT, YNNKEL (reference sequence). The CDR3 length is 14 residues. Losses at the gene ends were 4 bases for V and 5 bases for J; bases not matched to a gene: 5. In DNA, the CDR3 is TGTGCCAGCAGCCGGACAGGGGATGAGTATGGCTACACCTTC. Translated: CASSRTGDEYGYTF.